This T cell receptor (beta chain) was sequenced during a study of cytomegalovirus exposure and HLA in healthy donors. Study findings and constraints: Prediction of most subjects' HLA-A and HLA-B alleles by TCR beta sequences was reportedly accurate.

A multiplex PCR was run with 60 Vbeta primers and 13 Jbeta primers. The assay was immunoSEQ multiplex PCR, and TCRdb's table has in-frame clones only and misses some. The sample holds approximately 200,000 clones. The V end was cut by 4 bases, the J end by 4 bases, with 17 bases between. Germline CDR1 reads SEHNR; CDR2 reads FQNEAQ (reference sequence). The CDR3 sequence is 15 residues long. Of note for this clone: Its cognate antigen is unknown.

The V call is TRBV7-9, the J call TRBJ2-7, with a possible D match to TRBD1 (6 bases). The sample comprised PBMCs. This TCR was sampled from a boy younger than 18 in good health and CMV-seronegative. The CDR3 bases are TGTGCCAGCAGCTCAGATAGTAAGCAGGGGTACGAGCAGTACTTC. Its translation: CASSSDSKQGYEQYF.